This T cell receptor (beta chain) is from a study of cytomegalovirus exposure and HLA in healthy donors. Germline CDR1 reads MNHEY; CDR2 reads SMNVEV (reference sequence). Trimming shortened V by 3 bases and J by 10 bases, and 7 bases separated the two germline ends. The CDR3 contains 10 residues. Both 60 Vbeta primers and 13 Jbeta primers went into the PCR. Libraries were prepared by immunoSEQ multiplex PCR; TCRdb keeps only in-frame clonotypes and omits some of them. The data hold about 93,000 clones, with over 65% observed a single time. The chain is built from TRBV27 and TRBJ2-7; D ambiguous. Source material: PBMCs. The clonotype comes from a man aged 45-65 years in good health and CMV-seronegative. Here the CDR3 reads CASSFGVQYF. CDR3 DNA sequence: TGTGCCAGCAGTTTCGGAGTCCAGTACTTC.